This entry is about one T cell receptor beta chain. Its antigen is not known. The record originates from a study of PD-L1 blockade in urothelial cancer. On the study more broadly: When patients started atezolizumab in the mid-2010s, it was given at 1,200 mg intravenously every 3 weeks. Timepoints chosen for blood analysis were 3 weeks (second dose) and 6 weeks after treatment start. About 90% of the 29 patients were men with bladder-origin urothelial cancer.

The study, taken as a whole, reports: Improved survival was predicted by pretreatment blood TCR clonality below the median.

V gave up 8 bases and J gave up 7 bases; unmatched junction bases: 14. This CDR3 is built from 16 residues. Germline V gene sequence: CDR1 MNHEY, CDR2 SMNVEV (reference sequence). Profiling relied on immunoSEQ multiplex PCR, and the TCRdb table lists in-frame clones only, not all of them. This table has some 54,000 clones, over 75% appearing once. This receptor was taken from a middle-aged man with urothelial cancer. The chain has TRBV27 and TRBJ2-2; TRBD1 agrees at 9 bases. The sample in question was PBMCs, obtained around atezolizumab (anti-PD-L1) treatment. DNA of the CDR3: TGTGCCAGCTGGGAACCGGGACAGGGAGGCGGCGGGGAGCTGTTTTTT. It is translated as CASWEPGQGGGGELFF.